This T cell receptor (beta chain) was captured in a study of PD-L1 blockade in urothelial cancer. Across the study: At some point between 2014 and 2016 therapy began: atezolizumab 1,200 mg intravenously every 3 weeks. Prior regimens of chemotherapy numbered 0 to 3 per patient.

Sample time point: peripheral blood 6 weeks after treatment start. Patients suffered from locally advanced or metastatic urothelial carcinoma. Repertoires were generated with immunoSEQ multiplex PCR, while TCRdb's copy carries only in-frame clones and drops some. This table holds roughly 100,000 clones, approximately 87% found once. The CDR3 is made up of 12 amino acids. Germline V gene lookup returns CDR1 MNHEY and CDR2 SVGAGI. The chain employs TRBV6-5 and TRBJ2-1; 10 nucleotides line up with TRBD2. This receptor was obtained from a man between 65 and 85 years old with urothelial cancer. The sample in question was PBMCs, obtained around atezolizumab (anti-PD-L1) treatment. The DNA for the CDR3 is TGTTCGAGCGGGAGGGCCATCAATGAGCAGTTCTTC. This codes for CSSGRAINEQFF.